The 12 T cell receptor beta chains listed next were all sequenced from one sample in a study of cytomegalovirus exposure and HLA in healthy donors. PCR involved 60 Vbeta and 13 Jbeta primers. The protocol was immunoSEQ multiplex PCR, while the TCRdb copy is restricted to in-frame clones and leaves out a portion. The data contain 150,000 to 200,000 clones, approximately 85% of them singletons. Source material: PBMCs. These receptors were taken from a man aged 18 to 30 in good health and CMV-seropositive.

The chain carries TRBV19 and TRBJ1-5; TRBD1 is a possible D gene (6 bases). V lost 7 bases and J 6 bases, leaving 16 bases between the germline ends. Per the germline V gene, CDR1 is LNHDA and CDR2 is SQIVND (reference sequence). This CDR3 comprises 14 residues. The CDR3 DNA follows: TGTGCCAGTAATCTACAGGGTGGGGTTCAGCCCCAGCATTTT. It codes for CASNLQGGVQPQHF.

V usage is TRBV27 and J usage is TRBJ1-2, with D uncertain. Germline CDR1 and CDR2: MNHEY and SMNVEV (reference sequence). The CDR3 has 14 amino acids. With 5 bases removed from V and 0 bases from J, the gap between germline ends came to 10 bases. The CDR3 DNA reads TGTGCCAGCAGTGTCGTGGGCACTAACTATGGCTACACCTTC. As protein: CASSVVGTNYGYTF.

This clone was seen only once. The rearrangement links TRBV25-1 to TRBJ2-2; TRBD1 agrees at 7 bases. With V trimmed by 7 bases and J by 5 bases, 4 bases remained unmatched. The germline gives CDR1 MGHDK, CDR2 SYGVNS. The CDR3 has 13 amino acids. CDR3 in DNA: TGTGCCAGCATGCGACAGGGTACCGGGGAGCTGTTTTTT. Translating gives CASMRQGTGELFF.

This clone appeared a single time. This chain uses TRBV5-1 with TRBJ1-1, with 8 bases that match TRBD1. J gave up 1 base and V 4 bases, and 6 bases lay outside the gene matches. Germline CDR1 reads SGHRS; CDR2 reads YFSETQ. The length of the CDR3 is 15 residues. CDR3 residues: CASSPKTGANTEAFF. Written as DNA, the CDR3 is TGCGCCAGCAGCCCGAAGACAGGGGCGAACACTGAAGCTTTCTTT. Supplemented by reference TRBV5-1 and TRBJ1-1, the full variable domain reads KAGVTQTPRYLIKTRGQQVTLSCSPISGHRSVSWYQQTPGQGLQFLFEYFSETQRNKGNFPGRFSGRQFSNSRSEMNVSTLELGDSALYLCASSPKTGANTEAFFGQGTRLTVV.

The gene calls are TRBV2 and TRBJ1-1; 11 nucleotides match TRBD1. The CDR3 is 17 amino acids. The ends lost 6 bases at V and 0 bases at J; junction bases unmatched: 9. CDR1 is SNHLY and CDR2 is FYNNEI in the germline V gene. CDR3 amino acids: CASSAVDRGRMNTEAFF. CDR3 DNA: TGTGCCAGCAGCGCGGTGGACAGGGGGCGCATGAACACTGAAGCTTTCTTT.

J is TRBJ2-5 and V is TRBV15; D gene uncertain. The J call is in doubt because the DNA end fits TRBJ2-7 better. CDR1 LNHNV and CDR2 YYDKDF come from the germline V gene (reference sequence). This CDR3 has 13 residues. As DNA, the CDR3 is TGTGCCACCAGCAGAGGGTACAGCTACGAGCAGTACTTC. It encodes CATSRGYSYEQYF.

The genes are TRBV18 and TRBJ2-3; perhaps TRBD2 as D (6 bases). The V gene lost 10 bases and the J gene lost 0 bases, with 14 bases spanning the gap. The germline gives CDR1 KGHSH, CDR2 LQKENI. The CDR3 is made up of 14 amino acids. The CDR3 reads CAIPLGGSTDTQYF. The CDR3 DNA sequence: TGTGCCATCCCATTGGGGGGTAGCACAGATACGCAGTATTTT.

This clone was observed a handful of times. This chain joins TRBV6-5 and TRBJ2-7; the match to TRBD2 covers 8 bases. The germline gives CDR1 MNHEY, CDR2 SVGAGI. Trimming at V came to 6 bases and at J to 6 bases, leaving 4 bases not matched to a gene. The CDR3 is 12 residues long. The CDR3 protein is CASSPGGVEQYF. DNA for the CDR3: TGTGCCAGCAGCCCCGGGGGGGTCGAGCAGTACTTC.

This clone has more than one count but fewer than ten. The chain employs TRBV7-9 and TRBJ1-1, with TRBD1 matching over 9 bases. Germline CDR1 is SEHNR and CDR2 is FQNEAQ (reference sequence). There are 14 residues in the CDR3. Trimming cost V 5 bases and J 4 bases; bases outside gene matches: 5. The CDR3 nucleotides read TGTGCCAGCAGCCCGGACAGGGGCAGCACTGAAGCTTTCTTT. Translated: CASSPDRGSTEAFF.

The chain links TRBV6-6 to TRBJ2-3; possibly TRBD1 for D (6 bases). This CDR3 comprises 14 residues. V lost 5 bases, J lost 2 bases, and 11 bases lay in between. The germline V gene encodes CDR1 MNHNY and CDR2 SVGAGI (reference sequence). The DNA for the CDR3 is TGTGCCAGCAGTCAACAGGGAGACACAGATACGCAGTATTTT. Residues: CASSQQGDTDTQYF.

This chain connects TRBV7-9 to TRBJ2-5; D is possibly TRBD2 (5 bases). The germline V and J ends were trimmed by 1 base and 2 bases, with 8 bases remaining between them. Germline V gene data show CDR1 as SEHNR and CDR2 as FQNEAQ (reference sequence). The CDR3 covers 14 residues. This CDR3 is CASSLGGPQETQYF. CDR3 bases: TGTGCCAGCAGCTTAGGAGGGCCTCAAGAGACCCAGTACTTC. The entire variable domain, with the rest obtained from reference TRBV7-9 and TRBJ2-5, is as follows: DTGVSQNPRHKITKRGQNVTFRCDPISEHNRLYWYRQTLGQGPEFLTYFQNEAQLEKSRLLSDRFSAERPKGSFSTLEIQRTEQGDSAMYLCASSLGGPQETQYFGPGTRLLVL.

This chain connects TRBV7-3 to TRBJ2-5; D might be TRBD2 (6 bases). CDR1 is SGHTA, CDR2 FQGTGA, per germline. The CDR3 length is 13 residues. With 8 bases removed from V and 3 bases from J, the gap between germline ends came to 13 bases. This chain's CDR3 is CASGATGEETQYF. In nucleotides, the CDR3 is TGTGCCAGCGGGGCAACGGGGGAAGAGACCCAGTACTTC.